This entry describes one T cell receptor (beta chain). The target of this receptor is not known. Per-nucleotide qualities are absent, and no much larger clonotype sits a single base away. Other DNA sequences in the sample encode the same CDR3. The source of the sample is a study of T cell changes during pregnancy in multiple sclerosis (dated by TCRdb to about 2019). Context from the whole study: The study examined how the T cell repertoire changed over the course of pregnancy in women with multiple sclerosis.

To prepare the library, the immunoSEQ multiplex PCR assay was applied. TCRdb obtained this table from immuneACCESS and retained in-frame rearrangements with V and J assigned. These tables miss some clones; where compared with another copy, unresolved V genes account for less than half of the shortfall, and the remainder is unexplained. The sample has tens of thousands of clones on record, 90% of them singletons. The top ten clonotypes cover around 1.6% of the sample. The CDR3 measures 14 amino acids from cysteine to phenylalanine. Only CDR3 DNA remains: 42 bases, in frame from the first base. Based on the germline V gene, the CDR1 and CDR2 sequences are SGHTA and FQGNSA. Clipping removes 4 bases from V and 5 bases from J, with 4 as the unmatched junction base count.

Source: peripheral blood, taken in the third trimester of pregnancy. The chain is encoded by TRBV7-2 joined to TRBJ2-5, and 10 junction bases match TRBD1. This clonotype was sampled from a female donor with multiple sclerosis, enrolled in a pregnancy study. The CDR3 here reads CASSSGQGTETQYF. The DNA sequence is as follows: TGTGCCAGCAGCTCGGGACAGGGGACGGAGACCCAGTACTTC.